This record covers a single T cell receptor (beta chain). No antigen is known for it. This specimen comes from a study of CD8+ T cells in alopecia areata. Study information: Tofacitinib administration to treated patients was oral, at 5 to 10 mg twice daily. Tofacitinib therapy lasting 6 to 18 months was followed by 6 months off drug. Points from the study as a whole: Across lesional scalp, and particularly alopecia totalis/universalis, clonality surpassed that of normal scalp.

Treatment here: oral pan-JAK inhibitor, 5-10 mg twice daily. Sequencing used cDNA as its template, made by extracting RNA and reverse transcribing it. Sequencing used immunoSEQ multiplex PCR; TCRdb keeps in-frame clones, though not all of them. Of some 180,000 clones listed, less than 70% were seen once; the top ten hold 9.5% to 14%. Per the germline V gene, CDR1 is ENHRY and CDR2 is SYGVKD. This CDR3 comprises 11 residues. V lost 3 bases, J lost 8 bases, and 7 bases lay in between. This specimen was CD8+ T cells sorted from blood, taken at week 24, from a patient treated with tofacitinib. V and J are TRBV10-3 and TRBJ1-2; the D is unclear. The TCR originated in a human donor with alopecia areata. The CDR3 DNA reads TGTGCCATCAGTGACCATCTGGGCTACACCTTC. Its protein is CAISDHLGYTF.